The 19 T cell receptor beta chains below all came from one sample that was sequenced in a study of cytomegalovirus exposure and HLA in healthy donors. PCR primers comprised 60 Vbeta and 13 Jbeta primers. Some clones are missing from TCRdb's copy, which holds only in-frame ones; the method was immunoSEQ multiplex PCR. The table shows 100,000 to 130,000 clones, with roughly 82% occurring only once. The sample taken for sequencing was PBMCs. These receptors all come from a male donor in good health and CMV-seronegative.

CDR3 region: CASSLGGGSSGNTIYF. The CDR3 region has the DNA TGTGCCAGCAGCTTAGGGGGAGGGAGTTCTGGAAACACCATATATTTT. The rearrangement uses TRBV7-8 and TRBJ1-3, with D unclear. From germline, CDR1 is SGHVS and CDR2 FQNEAQ. V shed 1 base and J shed 1 base, with 11 bases lying between them. The CDR3 consists of 16 residues.

This clone showed up many times. This rearrangement joins TRBV7-6 to TRBJ1-1; D possibly corresponds to TRBD1 (6 bases). CDR3 length: 13 amino acids. The germline gives CDR1 SGHVS, CDR2 FNYEAQ. Trimming removed 1 base from V and 4 bases from J, with 7 bases in between. CDR3 coding DNA: TGTGCCAGCAGCTTAGGAGGGGGCACTGAAGCTTTCTTT. It translates to CASSLGGGTEAFF.

The chain has TRBV5-1 and TRBJ1-4; TRBD1 matches 7 bases. CDR1 SGHRS and CDR2 YFSETQ come from the germline V gene. V dropped 1 base and J dropped 8; count of bases not matched to a gene: 5. The CDR3 consists of 14 residues. The CDR3 nucleotides are TGCGCCAGCAGCTTGTCAGGGGGGACCGAAAAACTGTTTTTT. Translating it yields CASSLSGGTEKLFF. Based on the CDR3 plus reference TRBV5-1 and TRBJ1-4, the full variable domain is KAGVTQTPRYLIKTRGQQVTLSCSPISGHRSVSWYQQTPGQGLQFLFEYFSETQRNKGNFPGRFSGRQFSNSRSEMNVSTLELGDSALYLCASSLSGGTEKLFFGSGTQLSVL.

The chain recombines TRBV6-5 with TRBJ2-7; D not resolved. The germline V gene encodes CDR1 MNHEY and CDR2 SVGAGI. CDR3 length: 13 residues. The V and J ends lost 0 bases and 6 bases respectively, with 9 bases between them. The CDR3 DNA sequence: TGTGCCAGCAGTTACTCGGGCCAGCTCGAGCAGTACTTC. As protein: CASSYSGQLEQYF.

The chain recombines TRBV5-8 with TRBJ2-1; the D gene is possibly TRBD2 (6 bases). The CDR3 is made up of 14 amino acids. Germline V gene sequence: CDR1 SGHTS, CDR2 YDEGEE. The germline V and J ends were trimmed by 5 bases and 12 bases, with 21 bases remaining between them. CDR3 DNA: TGTGCCAGCAGGACCGCCGGCAGGGAGGTTTCGCAGTTCTTC. Translation: CASRTAGREVSQFF.

V and J are TRBV23-1 and TRBJ2-1; 8 positions agree with TRBD2. TRBV23-1 is placed among ORFs of uncertain function. J was trimmed by 9 bases and V by 4 bases; bases with no gene match: 11. This CDR3 spans 15 amino acids. CDR3 in amino acids: CASSLYCGRMGEQFF. DNA of the CDR3: TGCGCCAGCAGTCTATATTGCGGGAGGATGGGTGAGCAGTTCTTC.

The chain combines TRBV29-1 with TRBJ2-7, with 11 bases aligning to TRBD2. Germline V CDR1 and CDR2: SQVTM, ANQGSEA. This CDR3 region has 16 residues. V shed 3 bases and J 0 bases; nucleotides not matched to a gene: 7. CDR3 nucleotides: TGCAGCGTTGAGGTGACTAGCGGGGCCAGCTCCTACGAGCAGTACTTC. Its translation is CSVEVTSGASSYEQYF.

V usage is TRBV5-5 and J usage is TRBJ2-1; 9 bases match TRBD2. This CDR3 spans 14 amino acids. V dropped 4 bases and J dropped 4; count of bases not matched to a gene: 3. Germline V CDR1 and CDR2: SGHKS, YYEKEE (reference sequence). The CDR3 DNA follows: TGTGCCAGCAGCATGGGACTAGCATACAATGAGCAGTTCTTC. It encodes CASSMGLAYNEQFF.

The chain couples TRBV6-1 to TRBJ2-3; tentative D call: TRBD1 (6 bases). Trimming took off 7 bases at V and 4 bases at J, with 15 bases between the two ends. CDR1 and CDR2 from the germline V gene are MNHNS and SASEGT. The CDR3 loop spans 14 amino acids. The CDR3 nucleotides read TGTGCCAGCATTGGACAGATCGATCCAGATACGCAGTATTTT. This translates into CASIGQIDPDTQYF.

This chain connects TRBV10-1 to TRBJ1-4; perhaps TRBD1 as D (6 bases). CDR3 length: 13 amino acids. Trimming shortened V by 3 bases and J by 5 bases, and 7 bases separated the two germline ends. The germline gives CDR1 WNHNN, CDR2 SYGVQD (reference sequence). The CDR3 protein is CASSETGNEKLFF. CDR3 in DNA: TGCGCCAGCAGTGAAACAGGGAATGAAAAACTGTTTTTT.

The rearrangement uses TRBV5-1 and TRBJ1-1, with D perhaps TRBD1 (5 bases). V dropped 0 bases and J dropped 0 bases, with 12 bases sitting between them. The CDR3 runs 16 residues. Looked up from germline, CDR1 is SGHRS and CDR2 is YFSETQ. CDR3 sequence: CASSLGAGSMNTEAFF. The CDR3 nucleotides are TGCGCCAGCAGCTTGGGGGCAGGGTCCATGAACACTGAAGCTTTCTTT.

The rearrangement uses TRBV27 and TRBJ2-7; weak D call: TRBD2 (6 bases). The CDR3 totals 13 residues. Germline lookup yields CDR1 MNHEY and CDR2 SMNVEV (reference sequence). Trimming took off 3 bases at V and 4 bases at J, with 10 bases between the two ends. The CDR3 nucleotides read TGTGCCAGCAGTTTCGGAGGGATATACGAGCAGTACTTC. Translating gives CASSFGGIYEQYF.

The sample holds a few counts of this clone. The gene calls are TRBV5-4 and TRBJ2-1; 7 nucleotides match TRBD2. CDR1 is SGHNT, CDR2 YYREEE, per germline (reference sequence). Trimming took 3 bases from V and 5 from J; bases not matched to a gene: 11. This CDR3 is built from 16 residues. The CDR3 nucleotides read TGTGCCAGCAGCTCTTCGCTTCGGCGGGAGAACAATGAGCAGTTCTTC. Translation: CASSSSLRRENNEQFF.

This chain joins TRBV15 and TRBJ2-2; 9 nucleotides match TRBD2. Germline V gives CDR1 LNHNV, CDR2 YYDKDF (reference sequence). With 0 bases clipped from V and 4 bases from J, the junction kept 3 bases outside the gene matches. This CDR3 contains 16 residues. The CDR3 region has the DNA TGTGCCACCAGCAGAGAGGCGGGAGGGTTCACCGGGGAGCTGTTTTTT. It translates to CATSREAGGFTGELFF.

The gene calls are TRBV5-1 and TRBJ2-1; perhaps TRBD2 as D (5 bases). The CDR3 is 14 residues long. The V and J ends lost 2 bases and 5 bases respectively, with 11 bases between them. Germline V CDR1 and CDR2: SGHRS, YFSETQ. CDR3 region: CASSFGTRNNEQFF. The CDR3 region has the DNA TGCGCCAGCAGCTTTGGAACTAGAAACAATGAGCAGTTCTTC.

Only a few counts were recorded for this clone. This chain uses TRBV29-1 with TRBJ2-1, with TRBD2 matching 9 bases. V was clipped by 4 bases and J by 0 bases; unmatched bases: 4. CDR1 and CDR2 from the germline V gene are SQVTM and ANQGSEA. The CDR3 consists of 15 residues. The CDR3 DNA is TGCAGCGTTGTTTGGCGGGAGGGCTCCTACAATGAGCAGTTCTTC. This translates into CSVVWREGSYNEQFF.

This clone was observed a few times. V usage is TRBV7-9 and J usage is TRBJ1-1; TRBD1 matches 10 bases. This CDR3 contains 18 residues. V lost 6 bases to trimming and J lost 1 base; unmatched junction nucleotides: 14. Germline loops: CDR1 SEHNR, CDR2 FQNEAQ (reference sequence). For the CDR3, the DNA is TGTGCCAGCAGATACAGACAGGGGGCGGGATACTGGAACACTGAAGCTTTCTTT. Protein: CASRYRQGAGYWNTEAFF.

V and J are TRBV9 and TRBJ2-3; tentatively, D is TRBD1 (5 bases). This CDR3 has 18 amino acids. Germline V CDR1 and CDR2: SGDLS, YYNGEE. Trimming took 4 bases from V and 0 from J, leaving 21 bases between them. Here the CDR3 reads CASSLRLTGHASTDTQYF. The CDR3 DNA reads TGTGCCAGCAGCCTAAGGCTAACAGGCCACGCTAGCACAGATACGCAGTATTTT.

The chain couples TRBV27 to TRBJ1-5; D is ambiguous. Between the trimmed V and J ends, which lost 6 bases and 3 bases, there was a span of 12 bases. Germline lookup yields CDR1 MNHEY and CDR2 SMNVEV (reference sequence). The CDR3 spans 14 residues. CDR3 DNA: TGTGCCAGCAGCCTGAGAGGTGTCAATCAGCCCCAGCATTTT. This sequence encodes CASSLRGVNQPQHF.